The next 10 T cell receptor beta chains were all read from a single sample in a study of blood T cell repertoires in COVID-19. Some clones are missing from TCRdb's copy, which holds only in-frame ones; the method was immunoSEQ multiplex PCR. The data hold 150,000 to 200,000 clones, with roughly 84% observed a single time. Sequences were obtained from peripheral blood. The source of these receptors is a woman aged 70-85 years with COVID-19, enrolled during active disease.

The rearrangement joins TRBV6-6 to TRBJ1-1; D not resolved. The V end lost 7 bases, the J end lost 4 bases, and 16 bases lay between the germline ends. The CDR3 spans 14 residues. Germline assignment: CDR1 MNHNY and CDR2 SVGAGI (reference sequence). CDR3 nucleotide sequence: TGTGCCAGCATCTCGCCGGTGGGAGGCACTGAAGCTTTCTTT. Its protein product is CASISPVGGTEAFF.

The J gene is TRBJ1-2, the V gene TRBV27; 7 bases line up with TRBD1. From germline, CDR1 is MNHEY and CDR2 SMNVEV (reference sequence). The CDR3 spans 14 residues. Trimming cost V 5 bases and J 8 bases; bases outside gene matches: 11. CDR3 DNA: TGTGCCAGCAGTCAGGCCCTAGGGGGCAGCGGCTACACCTTC. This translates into CASSQALGGSGYTF.

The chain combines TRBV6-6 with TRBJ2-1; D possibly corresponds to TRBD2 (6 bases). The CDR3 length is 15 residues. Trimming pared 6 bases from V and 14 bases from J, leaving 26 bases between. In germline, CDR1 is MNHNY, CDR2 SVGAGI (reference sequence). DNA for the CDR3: TGTGCCAGCAGCTTACGGCCCATCGGGGGAAAAGGGAAGTTCTTC. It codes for CASSLRPIGGKGKFF.

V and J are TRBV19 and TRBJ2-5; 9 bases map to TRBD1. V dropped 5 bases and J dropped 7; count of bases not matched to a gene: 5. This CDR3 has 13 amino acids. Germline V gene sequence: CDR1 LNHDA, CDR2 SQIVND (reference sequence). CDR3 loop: CASSSGQGATQYF. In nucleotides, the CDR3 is TGTGCCAGTAGTTCGGGACAGGGAGCGACCCAGTACTTC.

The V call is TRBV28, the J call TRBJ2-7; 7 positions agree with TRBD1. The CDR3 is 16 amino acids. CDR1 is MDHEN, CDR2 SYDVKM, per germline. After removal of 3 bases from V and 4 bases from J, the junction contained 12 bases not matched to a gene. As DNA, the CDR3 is TGTGCCAGCAGTTTCTTCAGGACAGGCCCAGATTACGAGCAGTACTTC. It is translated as CASSFFRTGPDYEQYF.

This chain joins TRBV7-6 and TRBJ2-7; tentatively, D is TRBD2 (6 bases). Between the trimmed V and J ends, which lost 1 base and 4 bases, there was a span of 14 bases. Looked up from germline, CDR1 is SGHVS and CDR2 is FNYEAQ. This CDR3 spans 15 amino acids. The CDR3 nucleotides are TGTGCCAGCAGCTTAGACCCGGGAGACGCGTACGAGCAGTACTTC. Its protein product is CASSLDPGDAYEQYF.

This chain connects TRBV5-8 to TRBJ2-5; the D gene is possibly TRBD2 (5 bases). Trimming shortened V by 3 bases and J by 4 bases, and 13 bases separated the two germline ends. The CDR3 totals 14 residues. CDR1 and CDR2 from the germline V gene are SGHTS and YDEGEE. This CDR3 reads CASSYGVRLETQYF. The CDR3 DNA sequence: TGTGCCAGCAGCTACGGGGTTCGGCTAGAGACCCAGTACTTC.

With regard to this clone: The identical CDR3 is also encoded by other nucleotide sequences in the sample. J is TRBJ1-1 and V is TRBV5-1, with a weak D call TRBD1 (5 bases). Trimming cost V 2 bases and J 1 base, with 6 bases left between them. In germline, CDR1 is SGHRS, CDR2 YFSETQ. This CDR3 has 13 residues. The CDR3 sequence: CASSFQGNTEAFF. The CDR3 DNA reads TGCGCCAGCAGCTTTCAGGGGAACACTGAAGCTTTCTTT.

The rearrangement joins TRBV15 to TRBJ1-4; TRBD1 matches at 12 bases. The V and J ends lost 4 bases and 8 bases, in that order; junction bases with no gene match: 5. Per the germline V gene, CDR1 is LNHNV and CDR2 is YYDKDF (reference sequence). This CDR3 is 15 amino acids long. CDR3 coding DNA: TGTGCCACCAGCACTCTAGGGACAGGGGGCGAAAAACTGTTTTTT. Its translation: CATSTLGTGGEKLFF.

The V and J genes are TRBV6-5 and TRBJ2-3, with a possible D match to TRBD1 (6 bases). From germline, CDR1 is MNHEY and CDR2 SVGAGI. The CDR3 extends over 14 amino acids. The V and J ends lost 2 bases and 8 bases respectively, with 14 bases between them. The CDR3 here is CASSYPLGTLTQYF. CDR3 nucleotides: TGTGCCAGCAGTTACCCCTTGGGGACACTTACGCAGTATTTT.